The count of the clone carrying this TCR beta chain is one. The germline V gene encodes CDR1 SGHNT and CDR2 YENEEA. The junction had 6 bases not matched to a gene; V was cut back by 4 bases and J by 3 bases. This CDR3 comprises 14 residues. Generated by immunoSEQ multiplex PCR, the TCRdb table keeps only in-frame clones and is missing some. The sample holds about 150,000 clones, nearly 90% seen once. These data belong to a study of T cell responses to AZD1222 COVID-19 vaccine. This clonotype originated in an adult who received the MenACWY meningococcal vaccine as a control. The specimen comprised peripheral blood, sampled 28 days after the second dose of the MenACWY control vaccine. The V call is TRBV11-3, the J call TRBJ2-7, with 7 nucleotides matching TRBD1. The CDR3 sequence is CASSSGTAIYEQYF. The CDR3 DNA reads as TGTGCCAGCAGCTCCGGGACAGCCATCTACGAGCAGTACTTC.